This T cell receptor (beta chain) was identified in a study of cytomegalovirus exposure and HLA in healthy donors. Study outcomes and limitations: In a later analysis, approximately 18,000 TCR beta sequences were associated with HLA alleles at 0.05 false discovery rate. Later examination showed HLA-associated TCR beta chains had greater clonal expansion than equally common others. Several of the most significant clusters appeared linked to common viral pathogens, based on a later analysis.

This clone appeared once. Its specificity is unknown. One end of the junction does not line up with germline, which may come from a read error. PCR employed 60 Vbeta and 13 Jbeta primers. TCRdb keeps only in-frame clones here, not all; method: immunoSEQ multiplex PCR. The data contain fewer than 200,000 clones, roughly nine tenths of them singletons. This CDR3 contains 11 residues. The germline CDR1 and CDR2 sequences are MNHEY and SMNVEV (reference sequence). The receptor comes from a girl younger than two in good health and CMV-seronegative. V and J are TRBV27 and TRBJ2-1; the D gene is possibly TRBD2 (5 bases). Material for sequencing was PBMCs. In DNA form, the CDR3 reads TGTGCCAGCAGTTTGGGCTCTAGCTCGGTCTTC. Protein product: CASSLGSSSVF.